The rows below give T cell receptor beta chains drawn from one sample of a study of cytomegalovirus exposure and HLA in healthy donors. The assay was immunoSEQ multiplex PCR, and TCRdb's table has in-frame clones only and misses some. The table lists some 210,000 clones, over 60% of them singletons, with over 2% in the top ten. Sequenced material: PBMCs. Every receptor here comes from a woman aged 25 to 39 in good health and CMV-seropositive. Both conserved end residues are part of each CDR3. Each record gives: J gene, CDR3 length, V gene, clone size, D gene, CDR3 DNA, CDR3 protein. D genes are given only for firm matches. Clone size, where shown, is once, few, many, or a class for clones that have expanded.

TRBJ2-2 | 17 | TRBV4-2 | once | TRBD2 | TGTGCCAGCAGCCACCCGGGACTAGCATTAAAGGCCGGGGAGCTGTTTTTT | CASSHPGLALKAGELFF
TRBJ2-1 | 15 | TRBV30 | . | TRBD2 | TGTGCCTGGAGACACGTCGGACTAGGTGGGAATGAGCAGTTCTTC | CAWRHVGLGGNEQFF
TRBJ2-2 | 15 | TRBV5-6 | . | TRBD2 | TGTGACAGCAGCCGAGCGGGGGTAATCACCGGGGAGCTGTTTTTT | CDSSRAGVITGELFF
TRBJ1-4 | 15 | TRBV5-1 | . | TRBD1 | TGCGCCAGCAGCCCGCCGGGACAGGGATTCGAAAAACTGTTTTTT | CASSPPGQGFEKLFF
TRBJ1-1 | 16 | TRBV13 | . | . | TGTGCCAGCAGTCCAAGGGGTGGGGTAAGGAACACTGAAGCTTTCTTT | CASSPRGGVRNTEAFF
TRBJ2-1 | 16 | TRBV4-2 | . | TRBD2 | TGTGCCAGCAGCCAACAACAGCGGGAGCCCTACAATGAGCAGTTCTTC | CASSQQQREPYNEQFF
TRBJ2-7 | 11 | TRBV10-3 | once | . | TGTGCCACGGGGAAATCCTACGAGCAGTACTTC | CATGKSYEQYF
TRBJ1-1 | 13 | TRBV7-8 | . | . | TGTGCCAGCAGTTTTAAGGGGGACACTGAAGCTTTCTTT | CASSFKGDTEAFF
TRBJ2-1 | 13 | TRBV29-1 | once | . | TGCAGCTCTACTCGGACTCTAAGAAATGAGCAGTTCTTC | CSSTRTLRNEQFF
TRBJ2-6 | 15 | TRBV28 | . | . | TGTGCCAGCAGCCAAGGGAGTTCTGGGGCCAACGTCCTGACTTTC | CASSQGSSGANVLTF
TRBJ1-4 | 13 | TRBV9 | . | . | TGTGCCAGCGCGCGGGCTGGCGGTGAAAAACTGTTTTTT | CASARAGGEKLFF
TRBJ2-4 | 15 | TRBV29-1 | . | TRBD2 | TGCAGCGTTGGGACTAGCGGGGGGGCTAAAAACATTCAGTACTTC | CSVGTSGGAKNIQYF
TRBJ2-3 | 13 | TRBV7-3 | . | . | TGTGCCAGCAGCTTAATACACACAGATACGCAGTATTTT | CASSLIHTDTQYF
TRBJ2-5 | 14 | TRBV4-3 | . | . | TGCGCCAGCAGCCAAGGGTTCTCAGGGGAGACCCAGTACTTC | CASSQGFSGETQYF
TRBJ2-1 | 14 | TRBV2 | few | . | TGTGCCAGCAGTGACAGGGCAATCTACAATGAGCAGTTCTTC | CASSDRAIYNEQFF
TRBJ2-5 | 12 | TRBV29-1 | . | TRBD1 | TGCAGCGTTGCAGGGGGTCAAGAGACCCAGTACTTC | CSVAGGQETQYF
TRBJ1-5 | 13 | TRBV14 | few | . | TGTGCCAGCAGCCTTGACGAGGGTCAGCCCCAGCATTTT | CASSLDEGQPQHF
TRBJ2-7 | 17 | TRBV2 | . | TRBD2 | TGTGCCAGCAGTGAACCCCTCGGACTAGCGGGAGGGCTTGAGCAGTACTTC | CASSEPLGLAGGLEQYF
TRBJ1-4 | 14 | TRBV5-6 | few | . | TGTGCCAGCAGCTTAGGGGCTATAAATGAAAAACTGTTTTTT | CASSLGAINEKLFF
TRBJ1-4 | 15 | TRBV5-6 | few | TRBD1 | TGTGCCAGCAGCTCCTCAGGGGGGTCTAATGAAAAACTGTTTTTT | CASSSSGGSNEKLFF
TRBJ1-2 | 15 | TRBV19 | few | TRBD1 | TGTGCCAGTAGTATTAGCGGGACAGGGAGCTATGGCTACACCTTC | CASSISGTGSYGYTF
TRBJ1-3 | 20 | TRBV19 | few | . | TGTGCCAGTAGTATAGATCGACTAGGGACCTCGGGAGATCCTGGAAACACCATATATTTT | CASSIDRLGTSGDPGNTIYF
TRBJ2-7 | 16 | TRBV19 | . | TRBD2 | TGTGCCAGTAGTATAGGGGAAGCGGGGGCCTCCTACGAGCAGTACTTC | CASSIGEAGASYEQYF
TRBJ2-7 | 11 | TRBV30 | once | . | TGTGCCTGGAGCGGACTTCTCGCGCAGTACTTC | CAWSGLLAQYF
TRBJ1-5 | 16 | TRBV6-1 | . | TRBD1 | TGTGCCAGCAGTGACCAACGACAGGGGGCAAATCAGCCCCAGCATTTT | CASSDQRQGANQPQHF
TRBJ2-1 | 16 | TRBV30 | . | TRBD2 | TGTGCCTGGAGTGTCCGTAGCGGGAGCTCCTACAATGAGCAGTTCTTC | CAWSVRSGSSYNEQFF
TRBJ1-2 | 16 | TRBV6-5 | . | . | TGTGCCAGCAGTTACTCCGGGACATCGGCTTACTATGGCTACACCTTC | CASSYSGTSAYYGYTF
TRBJ2-2 | 13 | TRBV7-9 | few | . | TGTGCCAGCAGTCTAGAGCGCACCGGGGAGCTGTTTTTT | CASSLERTGELFF
TRBJ1-5 | 16 | TRBV2 | . | . | TGTGCCAGCAGTGAATGGGGCCGGTGGGGCAATCAGCCCCAGCATTTT | CASSEWGRWGNQPQHF
TRBJ2-3 | 15 | TRBV25-1 | . | . | TGTGCCAGCAGGGCCCGGGCGGGGGCCACAGATACGCAGTATTTT | CASRARAGATDTQYF
TRBJ1-2 | 13 | TRBV5-1 | . | TRBD1 | TGCGCCAGCAGCTTGGTGACAGGGGTAGGCTACACCTTC | CASSLVTGVGYTF
TRBJ1-2 | 11 | TRBV5-4 | . | . | TGTGCCAGCAGCCGCGACGGGGGCTACACCTTC | CASSRDGGYTF
TRBJ1-1 | 13 | TRBV30 | . | TRBD1 | TGTGCCTGGACCCACAGGGGAGACACTGAAGCTTTCTTT | CAWTHRGDTEAFF
TRBJ2-7 | 14 | TRBV13 | . | . | TGTGCCAGCAGCTTAACAGGCATCTCCTACGAGCAGTACTTC | CASSLTGISYEQYF
TRBJ1-2 | 16 | TRBV30 | . | . | TGTGCCTGGAGTTCCCCATTCCGACAGGACTACTATGGCTACACCTTC | CAWSSPFRQDYYGYTF
TRBJ2-7 | 16 | TRBV28 | . | TRBD2 | TGTGCCAGCAGTTCGACTAGCGGGAGTTTGAGGTACGAGCAGTACTTC | CASSSTSGSLRYEQYF
TRBJ2-1 | 17 | TRBV4-3 | . | TRBD2 | TGCGCCAGCAGCCAAGTATTACTAGCGTTCGCCTACAATGAGCAGTTCTTC | CASSQVLLAFAYNEQFF
TRBJ1-1 | 14 | TRBV18 | . | . | TGTGCCAGCTCACTATCAGGGCTTTGGACTGAAGCTTTCTTT | CASSLSGLWTEAFF
TRBJ2-3 | 14 | TRBV29-1 | . | . | TGCAGCGCTGGACACAGGGATCGGCCAGATACGCAGTATTTT | CSAGHRDRPDTQYF
TRBJ2-3 | 16 | TRBV7-3 | . | TRBD2 | TGTGCCAGCAGCTTAAACCCTAGCGGGAACGGTGATACGCAGTATTTT | CASSLNPSGNGDTQYF
TRBJ1-4 | 14 | TRBV19 | . | . | TGTGCCAGTAGGATGACAGATACTAATGAAAAACTGTTTTTT | CASRMTDTNEKLFF
TRBJ1-5 | 14 | TRBV28 | . | TRBD1 | TGTGCCGGCAGAATGACAGGGCCCCCAGGGCCCCAGCATTTT | CAGRMTGPPGPQHF